One sample yielded the 10 T cell receptor beta chains listed below, sequenced in a study of T cell therapy after organ transplantation. Time point denoted: 4-8 weeks after completion of therapy. This table comes from immunoSEQ multiplex PCR, and its TCRdb copy is limited to in-frame clones, with some not included. The data show about 18,000 clones, about four fifths seen once. No antigens are known for them. This sample comprised CD8+ T cells from blood, obtained after autologous CMV-specific T cell therapy. These receptors were collected from a human patient who had received a solid organ transplant and had CMV disease. These T cells may partly come from the graft donor.

The chain couples TRBV27 to TRBJ2-5; 10 bases are shared with TRBD2. This CDR3 contains 16 residues. With 0 bases clipped from V and 5 bases from J, the junction kept 6 bases outside the gene matches. CDR1 and CDR2 from the germline V gene are MNHEY and SMNVEV (reference sequence). CDR3 DNA sequence: TGTGCCAGCAGTTTATCGGCTAGCGGGAGTGGGGAGACCCAGTACTTC. Its translation is CASSLSASGSGETQYF.

The gene calls are TRBV6-5 and TRBJ1-1; 8 bases match TRBD1. In germline, CDR1 is MNHEY, CDR2 SVGAGI. The CDR3 sequence is 13 residues long. Trimming cost V 8 bases and J 4 bases; bases outside gene matches: 6. The CDR3 protein is CASRTGTGTEAFF. CDR3 nucleotide sequence: TGTGCCAGCCGGACAGGGACGGGCACTGAAGCTTTCTTT.

In the case of this clone: Other DNA sequences of this sample code for an identical CDR3. This chain joins TRBV6-5 and TRBJ2-3; 7 nucleotides agree with TRBD2. Germline V gene sequence: CDR1 MNHEY, CDR2 SVGAGI. This CDR3 has 13 amino acids. The trim removed 4 bases at V and 6 bases at J, leaving 4 bases unmatched. This CDR3 is CASSSGLEDTQYF. In DNA form, the CDR3 reads TGTGCCAGCAGTTCCGGACTAGAGGATACGCAGTATTTT.

DNA for the CDR3: TGTGCCAGCAGCTTAGGTATGCGGGGACTAACCTACGAGCAGTACTTC. Protein sequence: CASSLGMRGLTYEQYF. J is TRBJ2-7 and V is TRBV13, with 7 bases lining up with TRBD2. The trim removed 0 bases at V and 2 bases at J, leaving 7 bases unmatched. In germline, CDR1 is PRHDT, CDR2 FYEKMQ (reference sequence). The CDR3 has 16 residues.

J is TRBJ1-2 and V is TRBV4-1; D unclear. Trimming pared 4 bases from V and 4 bases from J, leaving 16 bases between. Per the germline V gene, CDR1 is MGHRA and CDR2 is YSYEKL. The CDR3 covers 15 residues. DNA for the CDR3: TGCGCCAGCAGCCCCTCCGTTCCGAGTGGCTATGGCTACACCTTC. Its translation: CASSPSVPSGYGYTF.

The rearrangement links TRBV5-5 to TRBJ2-2; 8 bases agree with TRBD1. V shed 4 bases, J shed 4 bases, and the junction held 6 bases outside the gene matches. In germline, CDR1 is SGHKS, CDR2 YYEKEE (reference sequence). This CDR3 has 15 residues. In DNA form, the CDR3 reads TGTGCCAGCAGCCGGACAGGGAAGGTCACCGGGGAGCTGTTTTTT. It codes for CASSRTGKVTGELFF.

Within the sample, this clone is medium-sized. The chain links TRBV10-3 to TRBJ2-1; no reliable D call. CDR3 length: 12 amino acids. V was pared by 0 bases and J by 10 bases, with 7 bases between. Germline V gene sequence: CDR1 ENHRY, CDR2 SYGVKD. CDR3 amino acids: CAISESTQEQFF. In DNA, the CDR3 is TGTGCCATCAGTGAGTCGACTCAGGAGCAGTTCTTC.

This clone was detected only once. The rearrangement links TRBV6-1 to TRBJ1-1; a weak D match, TRBD1 (6 bases). The ends were cut back, 7 bases at V and 8 bases at J, with 14 bases in the middle. The CDR3 is 12 residues long. Germline values: CDR1 MNHNS, CDR2 SASEGT. The DNA for the CDR3 is TGTGCCAGCACAAAGGGGGGATCCGAAGCTTTCTTT. This sequence encodes CASTKGGSEAFF.

On this clone: This specimen includes other DNA sequences encoding the same CDR3. The chain links TRBV6-1 to TRBJ2-7; D is possibly TRBD2 (7 bases). Trimming took off 4 bases at V and 1 base at J, with 11 bases between the two ends. This CDR3 region has 14 residues. CDR1 and CDR2 (germline): MNHNS, SASEGT. CDR3 DNA: TGTGCCAGCAGTGCCCGGGGGGCGTCCTACGAGCAGTACTTC. It yields the protein CASSARGASYEQYF.

The rearrangement links TRBV9 to TRBJ1-6; TRBD1 agrees at 8 bases. CDR1 is SGDLS and CDR2 is YYNGEE in the germline V gene. V dropped 2 bases and J dropped 9; count of bases not matched to a gene: 7. CDR3 size: 15 residues. The CDR3 protein is CASSVEDRAGSPLHF. CDR3 nucleotide sequence: TGTGCCAGCAGCGTTGAGGACAGGGCAGGTTCACCCCTCCACTTT.